The clone carrying this T cell receptor (beta chain) is a singleton in its sample. The data derive from a study of blood T cell repertoires in COVID-19. The repertoire was sequenced with immunoSEQ multiplex PCR; TCRdb's copy has only in-frame clones and lacks some. Of under 300,000 clones listed, approximately 90% are singletons. CDR3 length: 11 amino acids. Trimming took 8 bases from V and 9 from J, leaving 10 bases between them. The chain carries TRBV12-3 or TRBV12-4 and TRBJ2-2; possible D gene TRBD2, 5 bases. This TCR derives from a human donor in a cohort exposed to, infected with or recovered from COVID-19 (not recorded which). The donor label of this sample is uncertain. The source material was PBMCs or T cells enriched from blood (not recorded which). The CDR3 sequence is CASEGNRELFF. The CDR3 DNA reads TGTGCCAGCGAGGGAAACCGGGAGCTGTTTTTT.